A single TCR beta chain is shown here with its context. In the original workflow: It was from reference gene primer amplification that nucleated cell counts were estimated. TCRdb's copy holds only in-frame clones and misses some; the assay was immunoSEQ multiplex PCR. That table gives V, J and clone size, and the DNA gave D and trimming. This sample carries approximately 60,000 clones, 83% of them seen once, and the ten largest clones take 6.3%. The sample comes from a study of blood T cell repertoires in COVID-19. Study overall: Samples of COVID-19 (acute and convalescent) were obtained from the United States, Italy and Spain. T cells, B-cell-depleted T cells, or PBMCs supplied cDNA or gDNA.

V was pared by 2 bases and J by 5 bases, with 15 bases between. Per germline, CDR1 GTSNPN and CDR2 SVGIG (reference sequence). The CDR3 spans 15 residues. The TCR was taken from a human donor in a cohort sampled during active COVID-19. The source material was peripheral blood. The J gene is TRBJ2-2, the V gene TRBV30; a possible D gene is TRBD2 (6 bases). CDR3 nucleotides: TGTGCCTGGAGTAAGGCTCTTGGGGGGACCGGGGAGCTGTTTTTT. Amino acids: CAWSKALGGTGELFF.